The 2 T cell receptor beta chains given below trace back to one sample, sequenced in a study of OX40 agonist ivuxolimab in advanced cancers. Some clones are missing from TCRdb's copy, which holds only in-frame ones; the method was immunoSEQ multiplex PCR. The table has under 20,000 clones, roughly 83% seen once. This specimen consisted of CD4+ or CD8+ T cells sorted from blood, obtained in a trial of the OX40 agonist ivuxolimab. The receptors here all came from an adult with an advanced solid tumor such as melanoma, head and neck, liver or kidney cancer.

V usage is TRBV5-1 and J usage is TRBJ2-3; 10 bases align to TRBD2. This CDR3 is 15 amino acids long. V trimming: 4 bases; J trimming: 6 bases; junction bases outside the gene matches: 8. Per germline, CDR1 SGHRS and CDR2 YFSETQ. CDR3 residues: CASSTLAGAGDTQYF. The DNA for the CDR3 is TGCGCCAGCAGCACCCTAGCGGGAGCGGGGGATACGCAGTATTTT.

The V and J genes are TRBV13 and TRBJ1-2; D remains ambiguous. The V gene lost 2 bases and the J gene lost 4 bases, with 11 bases spanning the gap. Germline CDR1 and CDR2: PRHDT and FYEKMQ (reference sequence). This CDR3 is built from 14 residues. Here the CDR3 reads CASSLTQVGYGYTF. The CDR3 nucleotides are TGTGCCAGCAGCTTAACCCAAGTTGGCTATGGCTACACCTTC.